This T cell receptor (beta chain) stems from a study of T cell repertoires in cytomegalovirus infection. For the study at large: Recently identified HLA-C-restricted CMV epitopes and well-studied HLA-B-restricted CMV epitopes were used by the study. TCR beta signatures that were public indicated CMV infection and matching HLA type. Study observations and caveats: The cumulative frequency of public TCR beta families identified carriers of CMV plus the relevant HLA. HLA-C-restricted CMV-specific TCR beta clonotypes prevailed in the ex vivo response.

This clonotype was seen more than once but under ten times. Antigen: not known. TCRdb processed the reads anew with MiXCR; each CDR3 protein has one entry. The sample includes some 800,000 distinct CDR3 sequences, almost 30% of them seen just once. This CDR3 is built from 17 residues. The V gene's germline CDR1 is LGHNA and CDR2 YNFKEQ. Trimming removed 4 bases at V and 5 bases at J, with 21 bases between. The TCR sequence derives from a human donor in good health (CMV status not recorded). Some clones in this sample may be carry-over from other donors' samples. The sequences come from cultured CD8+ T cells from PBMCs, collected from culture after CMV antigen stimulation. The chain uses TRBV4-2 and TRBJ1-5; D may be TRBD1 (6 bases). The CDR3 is CASSLFEGRQDDQPQHF. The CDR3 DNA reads TGTGCCAGCAGCCTCTTTGAAGGGCGACAGGACGATCAGCCCCAGCATTTT.